This T cell receptor (beta chain) appears in the sequencing data of a study of OX40 agonist ivuxolimab in advanced cancers. Study findings and constraints: Average numbers of expanded clones were greater in CD8+ T cells than in CD4+. Some of the nonresponding patients also showed low levels of normalized T-cell clonal expansion.

Comment on this clone: Its antigen remains unknown.

Only in-frame clones appear in the TCRdb table, and some are missing; sequencing was by immunoSEQ multiplex PCR. In the table there are approximately 12,000 clones, about 87% of which are singletons. The CDR3 loop spans 14 amino acids. Germline values: CDR1 LGHNA, CDR2 YSLEER. With 8 bases removed from V and 4 bases from J, the gap between germline ends came to 12 bases. This chain links TRBV4-3 with TRBJ2-6; tentative D call: TRBD1 (5 bases). The sequence derives from an adult with an advanced solid tumor such as melanoma, head and neck, liver or kidney cancer. The input for sequencing was CD4+ or CD8+ T cells sorted from blood, taken in a trial of the OX40 agonist ivuxolimab. CDR3 residues: CASGVQGGANVLTF. CDR3 nucleotide sequence: TGCGCCAGCGGGGTCCAGGGAGGGGCCAACGTCCTGACTTTC.